The subject of this entry is one T cell receptor beta chain. The target antigen is unknown. The data were produced by immunoSEQ multiplex PCR, yet TCRdb's version contains in-frame clones alone and is incomplete. The sample has 130,000 or so clones, around 90% seen once. These data come from a study of graft-versus-host responses after intestinal transplantation. About the research overall: Transplant recipients had multivisceral, liver-intestinal, or isolated intestinal grafts. Tacrolimus plus steroids were given to all recipients for approximately 3 years, preceded by anti-thymocyte globulin induction.

The germline V gene encodes CDR1 KGHSY and CDR2 FQNENV. Trimming stripped 2 bases from V and 4 bases from J, with 9 bases between. The CDR3 is 13 amino acids. Broader study findings: Early after transplant, HvG clones declined as circulating GvH clones peaked. Recipient marrow harbored GvH clones, some of which surfaced first in ileum or blood.

The V gene is TRBV16, the J gene TRBJ2-7; D not certain. This clonotype was sampled from a human donor who received an intestinal transplant. The sequenced sample was unstimulated CD4+ T cells sorted from spleen or lymph node cells, obtained before intestinal transplant. The CDR3 loop is CASSQGPSYEQYF. CDR3 nucleotides: TGTGCCAGCAGCCAAGGACCCAGTTACGAGCAGTACTTC.